A selection of T cell receptor beta chains follows, all from one sample in a study of T cell responses to AZD1222 COVID-19 vaccine. Some clones are missing from TCRdb's copy, which holds only in-frame ones; the method was immunoSEQ multiplex PCR. Among around 160,000 clones listed, more than 70% were seen once. The material was peripheral blood, obtained on day 0 of AZD1222 vaccination. Source of these receptors: an adult in good health. Each CDR3 is given with its conserved first and last residue. D genes are given only for firm matches. The size entry is marked missing in some rows and otherwise reads once, few, many or a size class.

TRBJ1-4 - TRBV5-5 - TGTGCCAGCAGCCCACCCGGTAATAGTGAAAAACTGTTTTTT CASSPPGNSEKLFF
TRBJ2-1 - TRBV19 - TGTGCCAGTAGTATAGTCGCGGCTTCCAATGAGCAGTTCTTC CASSIVAASNEQFF
TRBJ2-7 - TRBV19 - TGTGCCAGTAGTGTGAGGGGCCGCTACGAGCAGTACTTC CASSVRGRYEQYF
TRBJ2-1 TRBD1 TRBV4-1 - TGCGCCAGCAGCCCCACCAGACAGGGGCAATACAATGAGCAGTTCTTC CASSPTRQGQYNEQFF
TRBJ2-1 - TRBV5-1 - TGCGCCAGCTCCGAGACGTCGGAGCAGTTCTTC CASSETSEQFF
TRBJ2-7 TRBD1 TRBV28 - TGTGCCAGCATCCAACCCAGGACAGGGGGAACCTACGAGCAGTACTTC CASIQPRTGGTYEQYF
TRBJ2-3 - TRBV28 - TGTGCCAGCAGTTTCAGTTCAGATACGCAGTATTTT CASSFSSDTQYF
TRBJ1-6 - TRBV11-2 - TGTGCCAGCAGCTTAGATGGGGGTTATTATAATTCACCCCTCCACTTT CASSLDGGYYNSPLHF
TRBJ1-5 - TRBV28 - TGTGCCAGCAGTTTAAGGTCTAAAAATCAGCCCCAGCATTTT CASSLRSKNQPQHF
TRBJ1-2 TRBD1 TRBV11-2 - TGTGCCAGCAGCTTAGGGACAGGGGTCTATTATGGCTACACCTTC CASSLGTGVYYGYTF
TRBJ2-7 - TRBV29-1 - TGCAGCGCCCGGGGCAGGGGGGACGAGCAGTACTTC CSARGRGDEQYF
TRBJ2-7 TRBD2 TRBV9 few TGTGCCAGCAGCGTAGCAACGGCTAGCGGGATAAGCGAGCAGTACTTC CASSVATASGISEQYF
TRBJ1-3 - TRBV21-1 - TGTGCCAGCAGCGCAGCTAGGGGCGCCTCTGGAAACACCATATATTTT CASSAARGASGNTIYF
TRBJ2-1 TRBD1 TRBV2 - TGTGCCAGCAGTCTTCGGACAGGGGGAGTAGAGCAGTTCTTC CASSLRTGGVEQFF
TRBJ1-2 TRBD1 TRBV7-3 - TGTGCCAGCAGCTTAAGTCCGGGACAGCACTATGGCTACACCTTC CASSLSPGQHYGYTF
TRBJ1-2 TRBD1 TRBV19 - TGTGCCAGTAAGCTATCAAGGGACAGTATTAATGGCTACACCTTC CASKLSRDSINGYTF
TRBJ1-1 - TRBV7-9 - TGTGCCAGCAGCTTTCATAGGTCGACAGGCGGGGGTGAAGCTTTCTTT CASSFHRSTGGGEAFF
TRBJ1-4 TRBD1 TRBV6-5 few TGTGCCAGCAGTTTTACCGAGGGGACAGGGTCTGAAAAACTGTTTTTT CASSFTEGTGSEKLFF
TRBJ2-2 TRBD2 TRBV19 - TGTGCCAGTAGTATAGGACTAGCGGGCACCGGGGAGCTGTTTTTT CASSIGLAGTGELFF
TRBJ2-3 TRBD2 TRBV10-3 - TGTGCCATCACCCCGGGACTAGCAAGTGATACGCAGTATTTT CAITPGLASDTQYF
TRBJ2-3 - TRBV7-2 - TGTGCCAGCAGCTTCGAGCGGGCGCGGGGCACAGATACGCAGTATTTT CASSFERARGTDTQYF
TRBJ2-5 TRBD1 TRBV28 - TGTGCCAGCAGTTCAAATTGGGGGACAGGATTCGGACAGACCCAGTACTTC CASSSNWGTGFGQTQYF
TRBJ2-3 - TRBV19 - TGTGCCAGTGGGGCGGCGAATGGAGATACGCAGTATTTT CASGAANGDTQYF
TRBJ1-4 - TRBV28 - TGTGCCAGCAGTTTCATAGGGGGGAGAAAGGGGCATGAAAAACTGTTTTTT CASSFIGGRKGHEKLFF
TRBJ1-2 - TRBV12-3/TRBV12-4 - TGTGCCAGCAGTGCAGCCAACTATGGCTACACCTTC CASSAANYGYTF
TRBJ2-7 - TRBV19 - TGTGCCAGTAGTGTGGAGGTAGTCTTTACCTACGAGCAGTACTTC CASSVEVVFTYEQYF
TRBJ1-1 TRBD1 TRBV19 - TGTGCCAGTAAGGGACAGATACAGGCGGCAGCTTTCTTT CASKGQIQAAAFF
TRBJ1-2 TRBD1 TRBV5-1 - TGCGCCAGCAGCTTCACAACAGGGGGCGGTGGCTACACCTTC CASSFTTGGGGYTF
TRBJ1-2 - TRBV4-2 - TGTGCCAGCAGCCAAGATTATCGACAGGAGAACTATGGCTACACCTTC CASSQDYRQENYGYTF
TRBJ2-7 TRBD1 TRBV7-2 - TGTGCCAGCAGCTTAGGGGGACAGGGTCCTTACGAGCAGTACTTC CASSLGGQGPYEQYF
TRBJ2-5 - TRBV14 - TGTGCCAGCAGCCAGGGGGCATGGCAGGAGACCCAGTACTTC CASSQGAWQETQYF
TRBJ2-1 - TRBV6-2/TRBV6-3 - TGTGCCAGCAGTTATGGGGGTGTCAATGAGCAGTTCTTC CASSYGGVNEQFF
TRBJ2-7 TRBD1 TRBV23-1 - TGCGCCAGCAGCCGGGGGGACAGGGGAACCTACGAGCAGTACTTC CASSRGDRGTYEQYF
TRBJ2-7 - TRBV5-4 - TGTGCCAGCAGCAAACAGCGGTCCGAGCAGTACTTC CASSKQRSEQYF
TRBJ1-2 TRBD1 TRBV3-1/TRBV3-2 - TGTGCCAGCAGCCTGTGGGACAGGGGTTTGGGTGGCTACACCTTC CASSLWDRGLGGYTF
TRBJ1-5 TRBD1 TRBV5-5 once TGTGCCAGCAGCTTGAAATTGGGACAGGGCCTCGTCCAGCCCCAGCATTTT CASSLKLGQGLVQPQHF
TRBJ2-1 - TRBV18 - TGTGCCAGCTCACCACCAGGTGGGAGCTCCTACAATGAGCAGTTCTTC CASSPPGGSSYNEQFF
TRBJ1-5 - TRBV28 - TGTGCCAGCAGTTTGGGGACACTTAATCAGCCCCAGCATTTT CASSLGTLNQPQHF
TRBJ1-1 - TRBV7-9 once TGTGCCAGCAGCCGGACGGCTAACACTGAAGCTTTCTTT CASSRTANTEAFF
TRBJ1-1 - TRBV28 - TGTGCCAGCAGTCCGGGAGCTTTCTTT CASSPGAFF
TRBJ1-6 - TRBV6-5 - TGTGCCAGCAGAACCAGGGTAATGAATTCACCCCTCCACTTT CASRTRVMNSPLHF
TRBJ1-1 - TRBV3-1/TRBV3-2 - TGTGCCAGCAGCCAAATTCAGGGACCGAACACTGAAGCTTTCTTT CASSQIQGPNTEAFF
TRBJ2-5 - TRBV5-1 - TGCGCCAGCAGCTGGGGACGCCCTTTAAGCGGGGAGACCCAGTACTTC CASSWGRPLSGETQYF
TRBJ2-3 TRBD1 TRBV5-1 - TGCGCCAGCAGCCGCGACGGGACAGGGGGAGATACGCAGTATTTT CASSRDGTGGDTQYF
TRBJ1-2 - TRBV28 - TGTGCCAGCAGTCTCATCAGCACAGGGCATGGCTACACCTTC CASSLISTGHGYTF
TRBJ2-5 - TRBV27 - TGTGCCAGCAGTCTCCGGACAGCGAAAGAGACCCAGTACTTC CASSLRTAKETQYF